This note documents a single TCR beta chain sequence. This sample was taken from a study of T-cell reconstitution after alpha-beta-depleted transplantation in children. CDR1 SGHAT and CDR2 FQDESV come from the germline V gene (reference sequence). Losses at the gene ends were 8 bases for V and 6 bases for J; bases not matched to a gene: 25. The CDR3 extends over 19 amino acids. This sample's TCRbeta library carried unique molecular identifier barcodes. TCRdb recomputed calls from the PCR reads with MiXCR, one row per CDR3 protein. The sample includes hundreds of thousands of distinct CDR3 sequences, 6.5% to 10% of them seen just once.

The source was PBMCs, mostly from graft donor cells, collected 180 days after TCRalphabeta/CD19-depleted stem cell transplant. This clonotype was sampled from a male patient aged 10 to 17 who had a stem cell transplant for acute lymphoblastic leukemia, so the T cells may come from the graft donor. V is TRBV11-1 and J is TRBJ2-1; the match to TRBD2 covers 7 bases. As DNA, the CDR3 is TGTGCCAGCCGCCCCCCCCGGGACTACCCGGGGCAGGCCCGCAATGAGCAGTTCTTC. This codes for CASRPPRDYPGQARNEQFF.